The clone carrying this T cell receptor beta chain has at least ten counts. Its antigen remains unknown. Unmatched junction bases numbered 5, after V lost 2 bases and J lost 1 base. Germline values: CDR1 SGHAT, CDR2 FQNNGV. This CDR3 has 15 amino acids. The authors ran a second PCR of about 6 to 11 cycles using a sample-barcoded 5' primer and a J-beta primer mix. MiXCR was run by TCRdb on the 5' RACE reads, yielding one entry per CDR3 protein. The profile shows some 1,500,000 distinct CDR3 sequences, about 45% of them singletons. The source of the sample is a study of blood T cells in healthy people across ages. Overall study findings and caveats: With donor CMV status unknown, expanded clonotype changes were possibly confounded. The study found more naive CD4+ cells and higher diversity in long-lived than aged donors.

Each of the donors had 9 to 10 milliliters of peripheral blood drawn into EDTA-treated Vacutainer tubes. Samples each yielded at least 5 micrograms of total RNA. Sequencing input: blood. The sequence came from a woman aged 18-29 years in good health. V usage is TRBV11-2 and J usage is TRBJ2-7, with 7 positions matching TRBD2. The CDR3 loop reads CASSLRGGRSYEQYF. In DNA, the CDR3 is TGTGCCAGCAGCTTACGCGGGGGACGATCCTACGAGCAGTACTTC.